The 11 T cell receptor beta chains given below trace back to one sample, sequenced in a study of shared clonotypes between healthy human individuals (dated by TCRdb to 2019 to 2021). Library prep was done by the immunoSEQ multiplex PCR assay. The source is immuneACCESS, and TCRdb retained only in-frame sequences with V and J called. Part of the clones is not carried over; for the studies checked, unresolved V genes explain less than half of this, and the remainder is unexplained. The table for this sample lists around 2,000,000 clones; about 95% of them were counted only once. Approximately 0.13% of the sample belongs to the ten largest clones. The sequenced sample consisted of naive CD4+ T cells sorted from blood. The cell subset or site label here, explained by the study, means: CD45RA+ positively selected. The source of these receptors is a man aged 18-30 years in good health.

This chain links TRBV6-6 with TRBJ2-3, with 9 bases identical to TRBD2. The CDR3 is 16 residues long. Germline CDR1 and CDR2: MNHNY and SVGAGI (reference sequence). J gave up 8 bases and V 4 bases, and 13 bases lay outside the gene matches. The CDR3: CASSSRVAGEAGTQYF. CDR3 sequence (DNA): TGTGCCAGCAGTTCACGAGTAGCGGGGGAGGCAGGTACGCAGTATTTT.

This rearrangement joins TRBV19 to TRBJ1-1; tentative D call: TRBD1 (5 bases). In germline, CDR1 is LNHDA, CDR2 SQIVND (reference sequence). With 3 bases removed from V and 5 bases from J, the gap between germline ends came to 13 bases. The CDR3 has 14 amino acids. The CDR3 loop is CASSIRGVRTEAFF. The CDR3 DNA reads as TGTGCCAGTAGTATCCGGGGGGTGAGGACTGAAGCTTTCTTT.

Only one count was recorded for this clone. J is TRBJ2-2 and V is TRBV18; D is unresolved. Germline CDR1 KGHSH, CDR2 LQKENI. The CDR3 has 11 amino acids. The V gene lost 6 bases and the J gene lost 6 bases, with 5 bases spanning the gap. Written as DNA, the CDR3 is TGTGCCAGCTCCCTGGCCGGGGAGCTGTTTTTT. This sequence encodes CASSLAGELFF.

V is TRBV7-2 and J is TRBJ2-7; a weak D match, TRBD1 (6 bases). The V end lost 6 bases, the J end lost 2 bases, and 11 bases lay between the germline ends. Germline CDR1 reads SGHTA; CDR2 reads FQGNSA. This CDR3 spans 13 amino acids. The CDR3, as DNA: TGTGCCAGCAGTTCCAGGACAGCCTACGAGCAGTACTTC. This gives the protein CASSSRTAYEQYF.

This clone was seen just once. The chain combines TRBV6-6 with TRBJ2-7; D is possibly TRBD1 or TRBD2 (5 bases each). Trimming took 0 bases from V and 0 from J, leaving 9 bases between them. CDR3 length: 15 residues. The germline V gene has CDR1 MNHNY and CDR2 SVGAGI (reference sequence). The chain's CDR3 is CASSYSPGPSYEQYF. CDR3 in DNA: TGTGCCAGCAGTTACTCCCCGGGACCCTCCTACGAGCAGTACTTC.

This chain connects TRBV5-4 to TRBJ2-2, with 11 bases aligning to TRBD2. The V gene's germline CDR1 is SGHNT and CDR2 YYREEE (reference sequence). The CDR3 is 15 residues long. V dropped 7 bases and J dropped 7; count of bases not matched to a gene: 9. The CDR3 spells CASGTSGRLIGELFF. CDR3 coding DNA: TGTGCCAGCGGAACTAGCGGGAGATTGATCGGGGAGCTGTTTTTT. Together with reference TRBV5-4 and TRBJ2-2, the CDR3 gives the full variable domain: ETGVTQSPTHLIKTRGQQVTLRCSSQSGHNTVSWYQQALGQGPQFIFQYYREEENGRGNFPPRFSGLQFPNYSSELNVNALELDDSALYLCASGTSGRLIGELFFGEGSRLTVL.

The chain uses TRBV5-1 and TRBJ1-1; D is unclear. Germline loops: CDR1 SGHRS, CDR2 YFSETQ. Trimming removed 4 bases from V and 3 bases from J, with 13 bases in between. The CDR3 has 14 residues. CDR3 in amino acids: CASSRAYGDTEAFF. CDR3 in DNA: TGCGCCAGCAGCCGGGCATACGGAGACACTGAAGCTTTCTTT.

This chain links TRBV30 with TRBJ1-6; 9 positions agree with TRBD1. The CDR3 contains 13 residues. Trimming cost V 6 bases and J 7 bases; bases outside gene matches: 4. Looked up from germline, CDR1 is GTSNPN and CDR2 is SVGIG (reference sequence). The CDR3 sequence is CACTGTGNSPLHF. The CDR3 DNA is TGTGCCTGCACCGGGACAGGGAATTCACCCCTCCACTTT.

The CDR3 spells CAWSNVKTNYGYTF. As DNA, the CDR3 is TGTGCCTGGAGTAATGTGAAAACTAACTATGGCTACACCTTC. The chain couples TRBV30 to TRBJ1-2; no reliable D call. From germline, CDR1 is GTSNPN and CDR2 SVGIG (reference sequence). The ends were cut back, 2 bases at V and 0 bases at J, with 10 bases in the middle. The CDR3 sequence is 14 residues long.

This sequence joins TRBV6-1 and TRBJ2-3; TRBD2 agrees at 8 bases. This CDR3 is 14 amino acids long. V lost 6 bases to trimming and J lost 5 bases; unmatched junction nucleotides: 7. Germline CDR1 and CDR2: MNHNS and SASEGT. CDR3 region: CASSRGLEIDTQYF. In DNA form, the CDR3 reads TGTGCCAGCAGCAGGGGACTAGAAATAGATACGCAGTATTTT.

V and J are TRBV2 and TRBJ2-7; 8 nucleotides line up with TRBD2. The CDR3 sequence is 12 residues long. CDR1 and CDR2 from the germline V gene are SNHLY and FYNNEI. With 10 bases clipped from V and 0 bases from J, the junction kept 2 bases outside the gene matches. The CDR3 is CATGTSSYEQYF. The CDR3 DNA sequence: TGTGCCACGGGGACTAGCTCCTACGAGCAGTACTTC.